The present TCR beta chain was sequenced within a study of cytomegalovirus exposure and HLA in healthy donors. Researchers ran the PCR with 60 Vbeta and 13 Jbeta primers. Produced via immunoSEQ multiplex PCR; TCRdb's table is partial and in-frame only. The sample yields about 81,000 clones, just under 90% seen once. Donors were ostensibly healthy at sampling, although undocumented immune exposures were probable. From germline, CDR1 is SGHRS and CDR2 YFSETQ. V dropped 4 bases and J dropped 1 base, with 11 bases sitting between them. The CDR3 is made up of 14 amino acids. The sample taken for sequencing was PBMCs. This receptor was obtained from a man younger than 35 in good health and CMV-seronegative. V and J are TRBV5-1 and TRBJ2-5, with D possibly being TRBD2 (5 bases). In nucleotides, the CDR3 is TGCGCCAGCAGCCTGGGCCTAGCCCAAGAGACCCAGTACTTC. Amino acids: CASSLGLAQETQYF.